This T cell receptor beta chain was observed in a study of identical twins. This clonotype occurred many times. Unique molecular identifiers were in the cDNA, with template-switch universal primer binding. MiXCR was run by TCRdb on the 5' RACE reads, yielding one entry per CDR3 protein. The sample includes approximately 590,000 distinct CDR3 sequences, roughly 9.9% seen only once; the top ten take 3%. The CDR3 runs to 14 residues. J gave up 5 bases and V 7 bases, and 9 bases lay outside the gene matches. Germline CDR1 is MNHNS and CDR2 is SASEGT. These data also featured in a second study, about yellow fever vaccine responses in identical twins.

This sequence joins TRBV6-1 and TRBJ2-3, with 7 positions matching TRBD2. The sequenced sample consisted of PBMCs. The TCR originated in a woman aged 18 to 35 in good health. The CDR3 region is CASTPRDYRDTQYF. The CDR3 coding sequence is TGTGCCAGCACTCCCAGGGACTACCGAGATACGCAGTATTTT.